One sample yielded the 29 T cell receptor beta chains listed below, sequenced in a study of T cells expressing NK-cell markers (dated by TCRdb to 2020 to 2021). The library was made by 5' RACE. The run used an Illumina HiSeq 2000. TCRdb reprocessed the reads, so every CDR3 protein sequence counts as one entry and DNA is not shown. This specimen's table enumerates hundreds of thousands of distinct CDR3 sequences. In total, the top ten clones hold 3% to 4.5% of the sample. The sample was blood T cells: a sorted CD56 or NKG2C T cell subset, CD4+ or CD8+ T cells, or bulk PBMC T cells (not recorded which). Receptors were obtained from a man in his late teens or twenties in good health. Donor details come from another sample of the same person, matched by shared clones.

The chain uses TRBV6-1 and TRBJ2-2. CDR3 length: 13 residues. The germline CDR1 and CDR2 sequences are MNHNS and SASEGT. CDR3 residues: CASGLAFTGELFF.

The chain joins TRBV7-9 to TRBJ2-7. This CDR3 region has 14 residues. CDR1 and CDR2 (germline): SEHNR, FQNEAQ (reference sequence). The CDR3 spells CASSLGALRYEQYF.

The rearrangement links TRBV5-1 to TRBJ2-1; TCRdb gives TRBD1 as the D gene, but with no DNA this cannot be confirmed. Per the germline V gene, CDR1 is SGHRS and CDR2 is YFSETQ. CDR3 length equals 17 residues. This chain's CDR3 is CASSAGSGTGVINEQFF.

This rearrangement joins TRBV11-2 to TRBJ2-1; absent DNA, TCRdb's TRBD2 call cannot be checked. This CDR3 is built from 20 residues. Germline V gene data show CDR1 as SGHAT and CDR2 as FQNNGV. CDR3 loop: CASSKPTGTFSSSSYNEQFF.

The CDR3 sequence is CASSLGRGHYNEQFF. The V and J genes are TRBV5-1 and TRBJ2-1; no DNA is available, so the TRBD1 call from TCRdb remains unchecked. Germline loops: CDR1 SGHRS, CDR2 YFSETQ. CDR3 length: 15 amino acids.

This chain joins TRBV18 and TRBJ2-5; TCRdb's assignment of TRBD1 cannot be checked, as there is no DNA. From germline, CDR1 is KGHSH and CDR2 LQKENI. This CDR3 spans 13 amino acids. The CDR3 is CASSDPVTETQYF.

The chain is built from TRBV4-3 and TRBJ2-1; TCRdb proposes TRBD1, but this gene call is untestable without DNA. CDR3 length: 14 amino acids. Germline-derived CDR1 and CDR2 are LGHNA and YSLEER. CDR3 residues: CASSQVRTGVRQFF.

This sequence joins TRBV7-6 and TRBJ2-1. This CDR3 spans 15 amino acids. The germline V gene encodes CDR1 SGHVS and CDR2 FNYEAQ. CDR3: CASSSGLGRNNEQFF.

The chain has TRBV10-3 and TRBJ1-1. The germline V gene encodes CDR1 ENHRY and CDR2 SYGVKD. The CDR3 is 14 amino acids. The CDR3 here is CAISRDLGNTEAFF.

The chain has TRBV2 and TRBJ2-1. Germline V gene data show CDR1 as SNHLY and CDR2 as FYNNEI. There are 14 residues in the CDR3. The CDR3 is CASSWRNSYNEQFF.

This CDR3 is CASSSADGEETQYF. This chain joins TRBV5-1 and TRBJ2-5. The CDR3 contains 14 residues. The germline V gene encodes CDR1 SGHRS and CDR2 YFSETQ.

The chain employs TRBV20-1 and TRBJ2-7; TCRdb gives TRBD1 as the D gene, but with no DNA this cannot be confirmed. The germline gives CDR1 DFQATT, CDR2 SNEGSKA (reference sequence). The CDR3 contains 18 residues. CDR3 protein: CSARVGGLTRIRSYEQYF.

This chain connects TRBV12-3 or TRBV12-4 to TRBJ2-1; TCRdb indicates TRBD2, and absent DNA this call remains unverified. This CDR3 spans 14 amino acids. CDR3 region: CASRPSGRGVEQFF.

This chain joins TRBV19 and TRBJ1-2. Germline V gives CDR1 LNHDA, CDR2 SQIVND (reference sequence). CDR3 length equals 14 residues. CDR3: CASKLAPDPRGYTF. Variable domain in full (rest from reference TRBV19 and TRBJ1-2): DGGITQSPKYLFRKEGQNVTLSCEQNLNHDAMYWYRQDPGQGLRLIYYSQIVNDFQKGDIAEGYSVSREKKESFPLTVTSAQKNPTAFYLCASKLAPDPRGYTFGSGTRLTVV.

The V call is TRBV5-1, the J call TRBJ1-1. The CDR3 loop spans 14 amino acids. Looked up from germline, CDR1 is SGHRS and CDR2 is YFSETQ. CDR3 loop: CASSPSTMNTEAFF. Full variable domain (remainder filled in from reference TRBV5-1 and TRBJ1-1): KAGVTQTPRYLIKTRGQQVTLSCSPISGHRSVSWYQQTPGQGLQFLFEYFSETQRNKGNFPGRFSGRQFSNSRSEMNVSTLELGDSALYLCASSPSTMNTEAFFGQGTRLTVV.

This chain connects TRBV29-1 to TRBJ2-4; TCRdb reports TRBD2, a call that lacks DNA to check it against. Germline V gives CDR1 SQVTM, CDR2 ANQGSEA. The CDR3 has 15 residues. The CDR3 reads CSVLAGAEAKNIQYF.

V usage is TRBV18 and J usage is TRBJ2-1; checking the TCRdb D call of TRBD2 is not possible without DNA. The CDR3 length is 16 residues. Per germline, CDR1 KGHSH and CDR2 LQKENI. The CDR3 region is CASSPTGTSYYNEQFF. Full variable domain (outside the CDR3, taken from reference TRBV18 and TRBJ2-1): NAGVMQNPRHLVRRRGQEARLRCSPMKGHSHVYWYRQLPEEGLKFMVYLQKENIIDESGMPKERFSAEFPKEGPSILRIQQVVRGDSAAYFCASSPTGTSYYNEQFFGPGTRLTVL.

The V gene is TRBV18, the J gene TRBJ2-1; TCRdb calls TRBD1, which cannot be checked without DNA. Per the germline V gene, CDR1 is KGHSH and CDR2 is LQKENI. There are 17 residues in the CDR3. This CDR3 is CASSAYAGTGAFDEQFF. Full variable domain (rest looked up from reference TRBV18 and TRBJ2-1): NAGVMQNPRHLVRRRGQEARLRCSPMKGHSHVYWYRQLPEEGLKFMVYLQKENIIDESGMPKERFSAEFPKEGPSILRIQQVVRGDSAAYFCASSAYAGTGAFDEQFFGPGTRLTVL.

The chain couples TRBV20-1 to TRBJ2-5; the TCRdb call, TRBD2, lacks DNA for checking. This CDR3 is 14 amino acids long. Germline loops: CDR1 DFQATT, CDR2 SNEGSKA (reference sequence). The CDR3 loop reads CSARDQVARETQYF.

V gene TRBV10-3 combines with J gene TRBJ2-3; TCRdb selects TRBD1, and the lack of DNA leaves this call unchecked. CDR1 ENHRY and CDR2 SYGVKD come from the germline V gene. The CDR3 runs to 16 residues. The CDR3 spells CAIRTKTGETTDTQYF.

The chain uses TRBV15 and TRBJ2-3; TCRdb reports TRBD1, a call that lacks DNA to check it against. There are 13 residues in the CDR3. Germline V gives CDR1 LNHNV, CDR2 YYDKDF (reference sequence). The chain's CDR3 is CATSRDWGDRADF.

This rearrangement joins TRBV5-1 to TRBJ1-1. The CDR3 has 12 amino acids. Per germline, CDR1 SGHRS and CDR2 YFSETQ. The CDR3: CASSLGGQSAFF.

The CDR3 spells CASRAGTLRGTQYF. The rearrangement joins TRBV12-3 or TRBV12-4 to TRBJ2-5; TCRdb indicates TRBD1, and absent DNA this call remains unverified. The CDR3 is 14 residues long.

The CDR3: CASSPGKSEAFF. The chain combines TRBV27 with TRBJ1-1; the TCRdb call, TRBD1, lacks DNA for checking. The CDR3 has 12 amino acids. Germline V CDR1 and CDR2: MNHEY, SMNVEV (reference sequence).

The rearrangement links TRBV10-3 to TRBJ2-7; TCRdb calls TRBD2, which cannot be checked without DNA. Germline-derived CDR1 and CDR2 are ENHRY and SYGVKD. CDR3 size: 16 residues. The CDR3 is CAISEFAGSRTYEQYF.

This chain connects TRBV18 to TRBJ2-5; no DNA is available, so the TRBD2 call from TCRdb remains unchecked. CDR1 is KGHSH, CDR2 LQKENI, per germline. This CDR3 is 16 amino acids long. This CDR3 is CASSPSELAGVETQYF.

This chain uses TRBV6-5 with TRBJ1-1. Per the germline V gene, CDR1 is MNHEY and CDR2 is SVGAGI. The CDR3 loop spans 15 amino acids. The CDR3 reads CASSYSYELNTEAFF.

The chain links TRBV12-3 or TRBV12-4 to TRBJ2-2; TCRdb outputs TRBD1, but without DNA this stays unchecked. The CDR3 covers 15 residues. The CDR3 here is CASSPRTANTGELFF.

The chain couples TRBV4-1 to TRBJ2-5. Per the germline V gene, CDR1 is MGHRA and CDR2 is YSYEKL. This CDR3 is 16 amino acids long. Here the CDR3 reads CASSQLHVSGQETQYF.